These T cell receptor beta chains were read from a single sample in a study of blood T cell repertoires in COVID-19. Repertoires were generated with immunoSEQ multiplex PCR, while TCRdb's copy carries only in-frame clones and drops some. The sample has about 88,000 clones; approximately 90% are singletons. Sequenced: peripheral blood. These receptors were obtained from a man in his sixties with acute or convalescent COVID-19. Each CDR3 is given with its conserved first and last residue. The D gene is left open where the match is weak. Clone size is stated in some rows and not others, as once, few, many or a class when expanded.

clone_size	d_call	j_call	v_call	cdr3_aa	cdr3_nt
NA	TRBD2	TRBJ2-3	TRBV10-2	CATHGLAGVDTQYF	TGCGCCACCCACGGACTAGCGGGAGTGGATACGCAGTATTTT
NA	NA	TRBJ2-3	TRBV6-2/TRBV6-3	CASSYGLARSDTQYF	TGTGCCAGCAGTTACGGGCTAGCGAGATCAGATACGCAGTATTTT
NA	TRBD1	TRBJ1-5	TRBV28	CASSPTGGGHQPQHF	TGTGCCAGCAGTCCGACAGGGGGCGGCCATCAGCCCCAGCATTTT
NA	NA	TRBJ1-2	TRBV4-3	CASSQDAGGAGGYTF	TGCGCCAGCAGCCAAGACGCGGGGGGCGCAGGAGGCTACACCTTC
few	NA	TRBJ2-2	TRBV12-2	CASRRTKTKGLAGGPNTGELFF	TGTGCAAGTCGCCGTACGAAGACAAAGGGACTAGCGGGAGGGCCGAACACCGGGGAGCTGTTTTTT
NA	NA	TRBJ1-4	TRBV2	CASSATVVDEKLFF	TGTGCCAGCAGCGCGACAGTGGTTGATGAAAAACTGTTTTTT
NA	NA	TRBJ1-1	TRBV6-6	CASSYPDSGGNTEAFF	TGTGCCAGCAGTTACCCGGACTCGGGAGGGAACACTGAAGCTTTCTTT
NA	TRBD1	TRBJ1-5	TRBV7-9	CASSFPTGMGNQPQHF	TGTGCCAGCAGCTTCCCGACAGGGATGGGCAATCAGCCCCAGCATTTT
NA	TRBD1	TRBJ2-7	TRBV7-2	CASSLRQGAIYEQYF	TGTGCCAGCAGCCTGAGACAGGGGGCTATCTACGAGCAGTACTTC
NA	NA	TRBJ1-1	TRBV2	CASSPTVAAFF	TGTGCCAGCAGTCCTACAGTGGCGGCTTTCTTT
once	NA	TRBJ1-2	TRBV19	CASKPQGSHGYTF	TGTGCCAGTAAACCACAGGGATCCCATGGCTACACCTTC
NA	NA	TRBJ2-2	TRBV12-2	CASRLVNLEGAGDDTGELFF	TGTGCAAGTCGCTTAGTTAATTTGGAAGGGGCGGGAGATGACACCGGGGAGCTGTTTTTT
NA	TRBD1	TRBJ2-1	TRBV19	CASSIEGQGGNEQFF	TGTGCCAGTAGTATAGAGGGACAGGGGGGGAATGAGCAGTTCTTC
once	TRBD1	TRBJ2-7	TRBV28	CAIEGTGGYEQYF	TGTGCCATCGAGGGGACAGGGGGCTACGAGCAGTACTTC
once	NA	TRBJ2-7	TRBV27	CASRPDGTYEQYF	TGTGCCAGCAGACCCGACGGGACATACGAGCAGTACTTC
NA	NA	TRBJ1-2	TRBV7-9	CASSFRQVSYGYTF	TGTGCCAGCAGCTTCCGACAGGTTTCCTATGGCTACACCTTC
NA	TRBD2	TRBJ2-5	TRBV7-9	CASSTLAGGETQYF	TGTGCCAGCAGCACACTAGCGGGTGGAGAGACCCAGTACTTC
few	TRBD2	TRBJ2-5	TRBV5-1	CASSLAGGLTETQYF	TGCGCCAGCAGCTTGGCTGGGGGACTAACAGAGACCCAGTACTTC
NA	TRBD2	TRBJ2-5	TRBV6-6	CASSFPTSGRETQYF	TGTGCCAGCAGTTTCCCGACTAGCGGGAGGGAGACCCAGTACTTC
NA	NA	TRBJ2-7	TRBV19	CASREVADSYEQYF	TGTGCCAGTAGGGAGGTAGCGGACTCCTACGAGCAGTACTTC
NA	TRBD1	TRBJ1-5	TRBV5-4	CATGQGGSNQPQHF	TGTGCCACCGGACAAGGGGGCAGCAATCAGCCCCAGCATTTT
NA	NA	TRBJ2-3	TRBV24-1	CATSLSTDTQYF	TGTGCCACCAGTCTGAGCACAGATACGCAGTATTTT
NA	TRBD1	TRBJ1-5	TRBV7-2	CASSTGQGNQPQHF	TGTGCCAGCAGCACCGGACAGGGGAATCAGCCCCAGCATTTT
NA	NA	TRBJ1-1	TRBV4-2	CASSQGVRGGEAFF	TGTGCCAGCAGCCAGGGGGTACGGGGGGGTGAAGCTTTCTTT
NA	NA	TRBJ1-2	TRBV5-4	CASSLSGNYGYTF	TGTGCCAGCAGCTTATCCGGGAACTATGGCTACACCTTC
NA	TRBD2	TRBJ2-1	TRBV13	CASSSGLAGLAWEQFF	TGTGCCAGCAGCTCGGGACTAGCGGGATTGGCTTGGGAGCAGTTCTTC
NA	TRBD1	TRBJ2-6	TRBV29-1	CSGTTGATGANVLTF	TGCAGCGGGACGACAGGGGCCACTGGGGCCAACGTCCTGACTTTC
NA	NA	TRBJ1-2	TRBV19	CASSWGLKTGKDGYTF	TGTGCCAGTAGCTGGGGCCTGAAGACAGGTAAGGATGGCTACACCTTC
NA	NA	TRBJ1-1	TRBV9	CASSVGDTNTEAFF	TGTGCCAGCAGCGTAGGGGACACCAACACTGAAGCTTTCTTT
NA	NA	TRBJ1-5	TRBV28	CASSLVSGRESNQPQHF	TGTGCCAGCAGTTTAGTTTCGGGCAGGGAAAGCAATCAGCCCCAGCATTTT
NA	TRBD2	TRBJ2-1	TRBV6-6	CASSYRTSGRNEQFF	TGTGCCAGCAGTTACAGGACTAGCGGGAGAAATGAGCAGTTCTTC
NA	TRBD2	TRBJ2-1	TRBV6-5	CASSYSIAGGNYEQFF	TGTGCCAGCAGTTACTCGATAGCGGGAGGGAACTATGAGCAGTTCTTC
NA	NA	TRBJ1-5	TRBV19	CASSIGRGSGNQPQHF	TGTGCCAGTAGTATAGGACGGGGTTCGGGCAATCAGCCCCAGCATTTT
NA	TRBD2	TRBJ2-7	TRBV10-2	CASSPTRLFSGTTYEQYF	TGCGCCAGCAGCCCGACTCGACTGTTTAGCGGGACGACATACGAGCAGTACTTC
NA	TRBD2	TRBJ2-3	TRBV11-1	CASSLELAGAAGTQYF	TGTGCCAGCAGCTTAGAACTAGCGGGAGCAGCAGGTACGCAGTATTTT
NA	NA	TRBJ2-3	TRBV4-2	CASSQGEATQYF	TGTGCCAGCAGCCAAGGCGAGGCTACGCAGTATTTT
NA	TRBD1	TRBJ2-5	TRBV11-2	CASSTGQGPQETQYF	TGTGCCAGCAGCACCGGACAGGGGCCTCAAGAGACCCAGTACTTC